This TCR beta chain comes out of a study of cytotoxic CD8 clonotypes in ibrutinib-treated CLL. Clones were sequenced by immunoSEQ multiplex PCR, and TCRdb holds only the in-frame ones, with some missing. The repertoire holds 30,000 to 40,000 clones, about 70% seen once, with 10% in the top ten. Germline CDR1 is MDHEN and CDR2 is SYDVKM. This CDR3 has 15 amino acids. With V trimmed by 6 bases and J by 4 bases, 6 bases remained unmatched. The TCR sequence derives from a human donor with chronic lymphocytic leukemia. The rearrangement links TRBV28 to TRBJ2-5, with TRBD1 identical over 12 bases. Specimen: PBMCs, collected at disease progression, from a patient treated with ibrutinib. In DNA form, the CDR3 reads TGTGCCAGCAGGCCTTGGGACAGGGGGCGAGAGACCCAGTACTTC. This translates into CASRPWDRGRETQYF.